This is a list of T cell receptor beta chains from one sample in a study of blood T cell repertoires in COVID-19. The method was immunoSEQ multiplex PCR; TCRdb's version includes in-frame clones alone and lacks a portion of them. The sample gives some 14,000 clones, 65% to 85% of which show up once; just over 9% is in the top ten. Sequenced material: peripheral blood. These receptors came from a human donor in a cohort sampled during active COVID-19. Both conserved end residues are part of each CDR3. Fields, in order: clone size, J gene, D gene, V gene, CDR3 protein, CDR3 DNA. The D gene is left open where the match is weak. A row's size may be missing; if present it is once, few, many or a size class.

>-|TRBJ1-1|-|TRBV11-3
CASSLMVSGVGNTEAFF
TGTGCCAGCAGCTTAATGGTGTCAGGGGTGGGGAACACTGAAGCTTTCTTT
>-|TRBJ2-3|-|TRBV27
CASSFRRGPDTQYF
TGTGCCAGCAGTTTCCGACGGGGTCCAGATACGCAGTATTTT
>-|TRBJ2-1|-|TRBV19
CASSIVGAGYNEQFF
TGTGCCAGTAGTATAGTTGGTGCGGGCTACAATGAGCAGTTCTTC
>-|TRBJ2-5|-|TRBV2
CASSGVRAGETQYF
TGTGCCAGCAGTGGAGTTAGGGCGGGGGAGACCCAGTACTTC
>-|TRBJ2-7|TRBD1|TRBV5-4
CASSPTGTGAYEQYF
TGTGCCAGCAGCCCGACCGGGACAGGGGCCTACGAGCAGTACTTC
>-|TRBJ1-5|-|TRBV4-2
CASSQDLVQPQHF
TGTGCCAGCAGCCAAGATCTCGTCCAGCCCCAGCATTTT
>-|TRBJ2-7|TRBD2|TRBV11-3
CASSLVTGGPYEQYF
TGTGCCAGCAGCTTAGTAACGGGGGGGCCCTACGAGCAGTACTTC
>once|TRBJ1-1|-|TRBV6-1
CASSEGNLNTEAFF
TGTGCCAGCAGTGAAGGTAACTTGAACACTGAAGCTTTCTTT
>-|TRBJ2-3|-|TRBV5-4
CASSLGLERSTDTQYF
TGTGCCAGCAGCTTGGGTCTCGAGAGGAGCACAGATACGCAGTATTTT
>-|TRBJ2-7|-|TRBV5-6
CASSFFVTPGSYEQYF
TGTGCCAGCAGCTTTTTTGTGACACCCGGCTCCTACGAGCAGTACTTC
>few|TRBJ2-1|TRBD1|TRBV7-3
CASSSGTGANEQFF
TGTGCCAGCAGCTCCGGGACAGGGGCCAATGAGCAGTTCTTC
>few|TRBJ2-7|-|TRBV19
CASSRDREQYF
TGTGCCAGTAGCCGCGACAGAGAGCAGTACTTC
>-|TRBJ2-7|TRBD2|TRBV29-1
CSVEGTSPGYSYEQYF
TGCAGCGTTGAAGGGACTAGCCCCGGATATTCCTACGAGCAGTACTTC
>-|TRBJ2-7|-|TRBV19
CASSGGGSSYEQYF
TGTGCCAGTAGCGGTGGGGGCAGCTCGTACGAGCAGTACTTC
>-|TRBJ2-1|TRBD2|TRBV28
CASSLPSGRSEQFF
TGTGCCAGCAGTTTACCTAGCGGGAGATCCGAGCAGTTCTTC
>-|TRBJ2-5|TRBD1|TRBV5-6
CASSFRDRETQYF
TGTGCCAGCAGCTTTCGGGACAGAGAGACCCAGTACTTC
>-|TRBJ1-3|-|TRBV12-2
CASRLQPRRGKSGNTIYF
TGTGCAAGTCGCTTACAACCAAGGAGGGGAAAATCTGGAAACACCATATATTTT
>-|TRBJ1-4|-|TRBV27
CASSFSGFEKLFF
TGTGCCAGCAGTTTTTCAGGTTTTGAAAAACTGTTTTTT
>-|TRBJ2-2|TRBD2|TRBV4-2
CASSQDGLAGGRTGELFF
TGTGCCAGCAGCCAAGATGGTCTAGCGGGGGGGAGAACCGGGGAGCTGTTTTTT
>-|TRBJ2-6|-|TRBV2
CASSEIGRAGANVLTF
TGTGCCAGCAGTGAAATTGGCAGGGCTGGGGCCAACGTCCTGACTTTC
>-|TRBJ1-2|-|TRBV14
CASSLLGLNYGYTF
TGTGCCAGCAGCCTTCTCGGGTTGAACTATGGCTACACCTTC
>-|TRBJ2-7|-|TRBV9
CASSVGSQSYEQYF
TGTGCCAGCAGCGTAGGGTCACAGTCCTACGAGCAGTACTTC
>-|TRBJ2-2|-|TRBV7-3
CASSLRGGTSVRGELFF
TGTGCCAGCAGCTTAAGAGGGGGTACTAGCGTACGCGGGGAGCTGTTTTTT
>-|TRBJ2-5|TRBD1|TRBV9
CASSVGTGGRETQYF
TGTGCCAGCAGCGTAGGGACAGGGGGTCGAGAGACCCAGTACTTC
>-|TRBJ2-1|TRBD2|TRBV30
CAWSVYGTSGSPKAYNEQFF
TGTGCCTGGAGTGTATATGGGACTAGCGGGAGTCCGAAAGCCTACAATGAGCAGTTCTTC
>-|TRBJ2-7|-|TRBV6-7
CASSYDSWPFEQYF
TGTGCCAGCAGTTACGACTCCTGGCCTTTCGAGCAGTACTTC